In this sample, the clone carrying this T cell receptor (beta chain) turned up many times. The data were taken from a study of regulatory T cells in long-lasting Graves disease. Libraries of TCR beta came from iRepertoire HTBI primers plus Arm-PCR of CDR3 regions. TCRdb re-called the multiplex PCR reads through MiXCR, storing one row per CDR3 protein. This table holds 510,000 or so distinct CDR3 sequences, around 13% found once. Germline lookup yields CDR1 SGHTA and CDR2 FQGNSA. The CDR3 extends over 14 amino acids. Deletions cut 1 base from V and 2 bases from J, with 7 bases between. This sample's time point: newly diagnosed GD, antithyroid drugs for less than 3 months. Making the TCR library involved RNA that had been extracted from PBMCs. The same sample was also studied in work on T cells in Graves' hyperthyroidism and ophthalmopathy.

The genes are TRBV7-2 and TRBJ2-3; no definite D call. This specimen was peripheral blood mononuclear cells (PBMCs), taken at new diagnosis, from a patient treated with antithyroid drugs. The sequence was obtained from a woman between 25 and 40 years old with Graves disease. CDR3 protein: CASSLGQYTDTQYF. CDR3 nucleotides: TGTGCCAGCAGCTTAGGCCAGTACACAGATACGCAGTATTTT.